The 22 T cell receptor beta chains presented below share a single source sample, sequenced in a study of cytomegalovirus exposure and HLA in healthy donors. The PCR contained 60 Vbeta and 13 Jbeta primers. Profiling relied on immunoSEQ multiplex PCR, and the TCRdb table lists in-frame clones only, not all of them. Of more than 150,000 clones detected, around 80% appear once; the ten largest clones hold 2% to 3%. The sample consisted of PBMCs. These receptors were taken from a woman in her twenties or thirties in good health and CMV-seropositive.

This clone has more than one count but fewer than ten. The chain links TRBV9 to TRBJ2-6; no clear D gene. The CDR3 covers 16 residues. Germline V gene sequence: CDR1 SGDLS, CDR2 YYNGEE. The V gene lost 3 bases and the J gene lost 0 bases, with 10 bases spanning the gap. The CDR3 loop reads CASSGVTGSGANVLTF. In nucleotides, the CDR3 is TGTGCCAGCAGCGGAGTAACGGGCTCTGGGGCCAACGTCCTGACTTTC.

The chain recombines TRBV27 with TRBJ2-7; D perhaps matches TRBD1 (5 bases). Trimming cost V 6 bases and J 5 bases, with 11 bases left between them. The germline V gene has CDR1 MNHEY and CDR2 SMNVEV (reference sequence). The CDR3 has 12 residues. The CDR3 DNA reads TGTGCCAGCAGCGACAGTCCCCACGAGCAGTACTTC. Protein product: CASSDSPHEQYF.

The gene calls are TRBV5-4 and TRBJ2-1; 7 positions match TRBD2. Germline CDR1 reads SGHNT; CDR2 reads YYREEE (reference sequence). CDR3 length: 16 amino acids. Trimming cost V 0 bases and J 4 bases; bases outside gene matches: 7. The CDR3 is CASSLEVGGGYNEQFF. The CDR3 region has the DNA TGTGCCAGCAGCTTGGAGGTGGGGGGAGGGTACAATGAGCAGTTCTTC.

The V and J genes are TRBV6-6 and TRBJ2-2, with TRBD1 matching 7 bases. CDR3 length equals 14 residues. Germline CDR1 is MNHNY and CDR2 is SVGAGI (reference sequence). After removal of 5 bases from V and 4 bases from J, the junction contained 4 bases not matched to a gene. The CDR3 DNA is TGTGCCAGCAGTCTGACAGGGCCCACCGGGGAGCTGTTTTTT. It codes for CASSLTGPTGELFF.

The chain has TRBV27 and TRBJ1-2; D not resolved. V dropped 3 bases and J dropped 8 bases, with 13 bases sitting between them. This CDR3 comprises 13 residues. Per the germline V gene, CDR1 is MNHEY and CDR2 is SMNVEV (reference sequence). This CDR3 reads CASSFRQAFGYTF. The CDR3 region has the DNA TGTGCCAGCAGTTTTCGGCAGGCCTTCGGCTACACCTTC.

A few counts support this clone. The chain has TRBV7-6 and TRBJ1-3, with unresolved D. This CDR3 contains 15 residues. Per germline, CDR1 SGHVS and CDR2 FNYEAQ. The ends were cut back, 4 bases at V and 0 bases at J, with 10 bases in the middle. The CDR3 loop reads CASSSQQSSGNTIYF. DNA for the CDR3: TGTGCCAGCAGCTCCCAACAAAGCTCTGGAAACACCATATATTTT.

V usage is TRBV27 and J usage is TRBJ2-3; D gene uncertain. This CDR3 contains 12 residues. Trimming removed 5 bases at V and 5 bases at J, with 8 bases between. Germline V gene sequence: CDR1 MNHEY, CDR2 SMNVEV (reference sequence). This CDR3 is CASSGQVDTQYF. In DNA form, the CDR3 reads TGTGCCAGCAGTGGTCAGGTAGATACGCAGTATTTT.

The genes are TRBV5-6 and TRBJ2-5; tentatively, D is TRBD1 (5 bases). The CDR3 covers 13 residues. From germline, CDR1 is SGHDT and CDR2 YYEEEE. V was trimmed by 2 bases and J by 2 bases, leaving 7 bases between them. The CDR3 loop reads CASSFDSQETQYF. DNA of the CDR3: TGTGCCAGCAGCTTTGACAGTCAAGAGACCCAGTACTTC.

The CDR3 bases are TGTGCCAGTAGTATGGGGACTAGCGAGGCAGATACGCAGTATTTT. It specifies CASSMGTSEADTQYF. This chain uses TRBV19 with TRBJ2-3, with TRBD2 identical over 10 bases. Germline CDR1 and CDR2: LNHDA and SQIVND (reference sequence). There are 15 residues in the CDR3. The junction had 4 bases not matched to a gene; V was cut back by 3 bases and J by 4 bases. Based on the CDR3 plus reference TRBV19 and TRBJ2-3, the full variable domain is DGGITQSPKYLFRKEGQNVTLSCEQNLNHDAMYWYRQDPGQGLRLIYYSQIVNDFQKGDIAEGYSVSREKKESFPLTVTSAQKNPTAFYLCASSMGTSEADTQYFGPGTRLTVL.

Concerning this clone: Other DNA sequences of this sample code for an identical CDR3. The chain uses TRBV28 and TRBJ2-1; 7 bases line up with TRBD2. This CDR3 spans 11 amino acids. Germline V gene sequence: CDR1 MDHEN, CDR2 SYDVKM. V trimming: 8 bases; J trimming: 6 bases; junction bases outside the gene matches: 1. This CDR3 is CASGRGNEQFF. In DNA, the CDR3 is TGTGCCAGCGGGAGGGGCAATGAGCAGTTCTTC.

For this clone: A junction end diverges from the germline sequence, so it may reflect a read error. The chain combines TRBV5-1 with TRBJ1-4; D possibly corresponds to TRBD1 (6 bases). The CDR3 is made up of 15 amino acids. Germline V CDR1 and CDR2: SGHRS, YFSETQ. In nucleotides, the CDR3 is TGCGCCGGCAGCTTGGCTATGGGGCAGGGGGAAAAACTGTTTTTT. Amino acid sequence: CAGSLAMGQGEKLFF.

The J gene is TRBJ2-5, the V gene TRBV13; D is unresolved. The J call may be incorrect, as the DNA end agrees better with TRBJ2-7. This CDR3 is built from 15 residues. Germline values: CDR1 PRHDT, CDR2 FYEKMQ (reference sequence). This CDR3 is CASSPTLPAPYEQYF. The CDR3 nucleotides read TGTGCCAGCAGCCCAACCCTACCCGCTCCCTACGAGCAGTACTTC.

There are a few counts of this clone. The J gene is TRBJ1-4, the V gene TRBV6-6; 7 bases are a match to TRBD1. The CDR3 has 14 residues. The ends lost 6 bases at V and 6 bases at J; junction bases unmatched: 7. Germline CDR1 and CDR2: MNHNY and SVGAGI (reference sequence). This CDR3 reads CASSHPGGDEKLFF. CDR3 coding DNA: TGTGCCAGCAGCCATCCAGGGGGAGATGAAAAACTGTTTTTT.

With regard to this clone: The sample has other DNA sequences that encode this CDR3 too. This CDR3 reads CASSLQDLDTEAFF. CDR3 DNA: TGCGCCAGCAGCTTACAGGATCTCGACACTGAAGCTTTCTTT. The V call is TRBV5-1, the J call TRBJ1-1; maybe TRBD1 (5 bases). The CDR3 contains 14 residues. Trimming pared 2 bases from V and 3 bases from J, leaving 11 bases between. CDR1 and CDR2 from the germline V gene are SGHRS and YFSETQ.

The chain employs TRBV28 and TRBJ1-5, with D perhaps TRBD1 (5 bases). The CDR3 extends over 15 amino acids. V lost 5 bases and J 1 base, leaving 12 bases between the germline ends. Germline-derived CDR1 and CDR2 are MDHEN and SYDVKM. As DNA, the CDR3 is TGTGCCAGCAGTCCCAGGGTTCCGAGCAATCAGCCCCAGCATTTT. Encoded protein: CASSPRVPSNQPQHF.

The sample holds one count of this clone. The V gene is TRBV27, the J gene TRBJ1-6; a possible D gene is TRBD1 (6 bases). Per the germline V gene, CDR1 is MNHEY and CDR2 is SMNVEV (reference sequence). V lost 0 bases and J lost 6, with 12 bases in between. This CDR3 region has 16 residues. The CDR3 spells CASSLSGGAGNSPLHF. In DNA form, the CDR3 reads TGTGCCAGCAGTTTATCTGGGGGGGCCGGTAATTCACCCCTCCACTTT.

Worth noting for this clone: A junction boundary mismatches the germline segment, possibly from a read error. The chain has TRBV6-1 and TRBJ1-6; possible D gene TRBD1, 5 bases. The CDR3 is made up of 15 amino acids. CDR1 is MNHNS and CDR2 is SASEGT in the germline V gene. CDR3 loop: CASSIGQTYNSPPHF. The CDR3 region has the DNA TGTGCCAGCAGTATTGGACAAACCTATAATTCACCCCCCCACTTT.

As regards this clone: At one of its ends the junction is not consistent with the germline gene, which may arise from a read error. The chain employs TRBV7-9 and TRBJ1-2, with D possibly TRBD1 on 5 matching bases. Germline V gene lookup returns CDR1 SEHNR and CDR2 FQNEAQ (reference sequence). This CDR3 has 12 amino acids. The CDR3 region is CSSSLSGRDSLF. The CDR3 region has the DNA TGTTCCAGCAGCTTAAGTGGCAGGGATAGCCTTTTC.

This clone turned up a few times. This chain links TRBV2 with TRBJ2-4; possible D gene TRBD2, 6 bases. The CDR3 extends over 14 amino acids. CDR1 is SNHLY and CDR2 is FYNNEI in the germline V gene. With 7 bases removed from V and 0 bases from J, the gap between germline ends came to 10 bases. The CDR3 bases are TGTGCCAGCACATTGGGACTAGCCAAAAACATTCAGTACTTC. This encodes CASTLGLAKNIQYF.

The gene calls are TRBV2 and TRBJ1-5; TRBD1 matches at 9 bases. Germline loops: CDR1 SNHLY, CDR2 FYNNEI. The CDR3 contains 17 residues. The V segment lost 5 bases and the J segment 3 bases; nucleotides outside the gene matches: 11. The CDR3 protein is CASSTPPGTGLNQPQHF. The CDR3 DNA sequence: TGTGCCAGCAGTACACCCCCCGGGACAGGGCTCAATCAGCCCCAGCATTTT.

This chain connects TRBV2 to TRBJ2-3; TRBD1 aligns across 10 bases. CDR3 length: 17 residues. V lost 5 bases, J lost 6 bases, and 14 bases stayed unmatched. Germline lookup yields CDR1 SNHLY and CDR2 FYNNEI. CDR3 sequence: CASSTRRNPGQGDTQYF. The CDR3 DNA follows: TGTGCCAGCAGTACGCGCAGAAATCCGGGACAGGGGGATACGCAGTATTTT.

Written as DNA, the CDR3 is TGCGCCAGCACTCGAGCCGAATACAATGAGCAGTTCTTC. Amino acids: CASTRAEYNEQFF. The rearrangement uses TRBV5-1 and TRBJ2-1; the D is unclear. CDR1 and CDR2 from the germline V gene are SGHRS and YFSETQ. V was trimmed by 6 bases and J by 4 bases, leaving 11 bases between them. CDR3 length: 13 amino acids. The full variable domain, completed using reference TRBV5-1 and TRBJ2-1, is KAGVTQTPRYLIKTRGQQVTLSCSPISGHRSVSWYQQTPGQGLQFLFEYFSETQRNKGNFPGRFSGRQFSNSRSEMNVSTLELGDSALYLCASTRAEYNEQFFGPGTRLTVL.